Listed below are T cell receptor beta chains from one sample, sequenced in a study of blood T cell repertoires in COVID-19. Profiled with immunoSEQ multiplex PCR; TCRdb holds only in-frame clones, not every one. The sample records about 95,000 clones, 70% to 85% being singletons. Sequencing was done on a sample of peripheral blood. The source of these receptors is a human donor in a cohort sampled during active COVID-19. Each CDR3 is given with its conserved first and last residue. The D gene is left open where the match is weak. Expanded clones are given a class, and other clones once, few, many or no size at all.

clone size: NA; V gene: TRBV29-1; J gene: TRBJ2-5; D gene: NA; CDR3 DNA: TGCAGCGGCACCAGGGTCCAAGAGACCCAGTACTTC; CDR3 protein: CSGTRVQETQYF
clone size: once; V gene: TRBV28; J gene: TRBJ1-4; D gene: NA; CDR3 DNA: TGTGCCAGCAGTTTGGGGCAGGGGAAACTGTTTTTT; CDR3 protein: CASSLGQGKLFF
clone size: NA; V gene: TRBV2; J gene: TRBJ1-1; D gene: TRBD1; CDR3 DNA: TGTGCCAGCAGAGAAATACAGGGGGAAGCTTTCTTT; CDR3 protein: CASREIQGEAFF
clone size: NA; V gene: TRBV7-3; J gene: TRBJ2-5; D gene: NA; CDR3 DNA: TGTGCCAGCAGCTTAGTCGGCGGAGAGACCCAGTACTTC; CDR3 protein: CASSLVGGETQYF
clone size: NA; V gene: TRBV5-1; J gene: TRBJ1-2; D gene: NA; CDR3 DNA: TGCGCCAGCAGCTTGCGAGCGGACTATGGCTACACCTTC; CDR3 protein: CASSLRADYGYTF
clone size: once; V gene: TRBV27; J gene: TRBJ1-4; D gene: TRBD1; CDR3 DNA: TGTGCCACCCTGCCGCGACAGGGATATGAAAAACTGTTTTTT; CDR3 protein: CATLPRQGYEKLFF
clone size: NA; V gene: TRBV6-5; J gene: TRBJ1-1; D gene: NA; CDR3 DNA: TGTGCCAGCAGTCCAAGGGTCGGGGAGACTGAAGCTTTCTTT; CDR3 protein: CASSPRVGETEAFF
clone size: NA; V gene: TRBV12-3/TRBV12-4; J gene: TRBJ1-5; D gene: NA; CDR3 DNA: TGTGCCAGCCGAAATTCCAGGGTTCAGCCCCAGCATTTT; CDR3 protein: CASRNSRVQPQHF
clone size: NA; V gene: TRBV7-3; J gene: TRBJ2-2; D gene: NA; CDR3 DNA: TGTGCCAGCAGCCCGACACCTACCGGGGAGCTGTTTTTT; CDR3 protein: CASSPTPTGELFF
clone size: NA; V gene: TRBV7-6; J gene: TRBJ1-1; D gene: NA; CDR3 DNA: TGTGCCAGCAGCTTAGTGTCGGGGTTGAACACTGAAGCTTTCTTT; CDR3 protein: CASSLVSGLNTEAFF
clone size: once; V gene: TRBV2; J gene: TRBJ1-3; D gene: NA; CDR3 DNA: TGTGCCAGCAGCCCGCGGGCCTCTGGAAACACCATATATTTT; CDR3 protein: CASSPRASGNTIYF
clone size: few; V gene: TRBV28; J gene: TRBJ2-7; D gene: NA; CDR3 DNA: TGTGCCAGCAGTTTGCCCCCCCCAGTCTGGCGGAGGAACTCCTACGAGCAGTACTTC; CDR3 protein: CASSLPPPVWRRNSYEQYF
clone size: NA; V gene: TRBV24-1; J gene: TRBJ2-1; D gene: NA; CDR3 DNA: TGTGCCACCCCGAGCGGACCTTACAATGAGCAGTTCTTC; CDR3 protein: CATPSGPYNEQFF
clone size: NA; V gene: TRBV18; J gene: TRBJ2-3; D gene: NA; CDR3 DNA: TGTGCCAGCTCACCACCTGTCGGGTCCAGCACAGATACGCAGTATTTT; CDR3 protein: CASSPPVGSSTDTQYF
clone size: NA; V gene: TRBV29-1; J gene: TRBJ2-7; D gene: NA; CDR3 DNA: TGCAGCGTTGCAGGGTTCTCCTACGAGCAGTACTTC; CDR3 protein: CSVAGFSYEQYF
clone size: NA; V gene: TRBV6-5; J gene: TRBJ1-2; D gene: TRBD1; CDR3 DNA: TGTGCCAGCAGTTACGACAGGGGCGCTATCTATGGCTACACCTTC; CDR3 protein: CASSYDRGAIYGYTF
clone size: NA; V gene: TRBV7-9; J gene: TRBJ1-6; D gene: NA; CDR3 DNA: TGTGCCAGCAGCTTCGGGGGGCTAGGTTCACCCCTCCACTTT; CDR3 protein: CASSFGGLGSPLHF
clone size: NA; V gene: TRBV7-2; J gene: TRBJ2-3; D gene: TRBD2; CDR3 DNA: TGTGCCAGCAGCTCGGACCCGGGACTAGCGGGGGGACCCCAGTATTTT; CDR3 protein: CASSSDPGLAGGPQYF
clone size: NA; V gene: TRBV7-2; J gene: TRBJ2-2; D gene: TRBD2; CDR3 DNA: TGTGCCAGCAGCTTAGATAGCGGGGGGGCAACCGGGGAGCTGTTTTTT; CDR3 protein: CASSLDSGGATGELFF
clone size: NA; V gene: TRBV6-2/TRBV6-3; J gene: TRBJ1-2; D gene: NA; CDR3 DNA: TGTGCCAGCAGTTTCGACTCGGACTATGGCTACACCTTC; CDR3 protein: CASSFDSDYGYTF
clone size: NA; V gene: TRBV10-2; J gene: TRBJ2-7; D gene: TRBD2; CDR3 DNA: TGCGCCAGCAGTGACCTTAGCGGGAGGGCCTCTTACGAGCAGTACTTC; CDR3 protein: CASSDLSGRASYEQYF
clone size: NA; V gene: TRBV2; J gene: TRBJ1-5; D gene: TRBD1; CDR3 DNA: TGTGCCAGCAGTGACACTACAGGGGTTGGCAATCAGCCCCAGCATTTT; CDR3 protein: CASSDTTGVGNQPQHF